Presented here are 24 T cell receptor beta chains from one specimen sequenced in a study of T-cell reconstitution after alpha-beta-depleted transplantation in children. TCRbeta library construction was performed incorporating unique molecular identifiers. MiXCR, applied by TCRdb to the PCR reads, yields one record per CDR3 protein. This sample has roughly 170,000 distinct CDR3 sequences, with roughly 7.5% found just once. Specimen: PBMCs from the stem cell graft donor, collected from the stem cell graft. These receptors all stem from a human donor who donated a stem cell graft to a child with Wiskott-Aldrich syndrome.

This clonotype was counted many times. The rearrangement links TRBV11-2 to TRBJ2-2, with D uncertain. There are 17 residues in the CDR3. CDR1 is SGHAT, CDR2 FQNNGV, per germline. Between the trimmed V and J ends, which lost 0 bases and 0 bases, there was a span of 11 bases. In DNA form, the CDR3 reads TGTGCCAGCAGCTTAGAGTCGCGGAGAGCGAACACCGGGGAGCTGTTTTTT. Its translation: CASSLESRRANTGELFF. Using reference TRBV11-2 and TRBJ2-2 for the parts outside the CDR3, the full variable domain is EAGVAQSPRYKIIEKRQSVAFWCNPISGHATLYWYQQILGQGPKLLIQFQNNGVVDDSQLPKDRFSAERLKGVDSTLKIQPAKLEDSAVYLCASSLESRRANTGELFFGEGSRLTVL.

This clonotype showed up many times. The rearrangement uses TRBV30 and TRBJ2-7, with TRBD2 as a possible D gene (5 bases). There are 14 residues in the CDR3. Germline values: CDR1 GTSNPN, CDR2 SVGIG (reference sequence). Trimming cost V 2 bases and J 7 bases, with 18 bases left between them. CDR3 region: CAWSRRRVRGEQYF. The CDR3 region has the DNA TGTGCCTGGAGTCGCCGCCGGGTAAGAGGGGAGCAGTACTTC.

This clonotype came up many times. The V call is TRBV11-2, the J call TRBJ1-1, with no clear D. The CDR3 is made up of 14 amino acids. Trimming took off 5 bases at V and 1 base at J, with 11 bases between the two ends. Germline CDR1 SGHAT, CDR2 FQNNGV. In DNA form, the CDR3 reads TGTGCCAGCAGCCAATCCTTTCAGAACACTGAAGCTTTCTTT. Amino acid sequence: CASSQSFQNTEAFF.

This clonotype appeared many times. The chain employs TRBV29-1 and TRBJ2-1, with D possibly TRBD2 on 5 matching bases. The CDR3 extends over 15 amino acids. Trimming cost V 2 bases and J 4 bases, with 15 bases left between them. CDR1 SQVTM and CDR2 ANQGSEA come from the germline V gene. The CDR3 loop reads CSVELRARVYNEQFF. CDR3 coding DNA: TGCAGCGTTGAATTGCGGGCGAGAGTTTACAATGAGCAGTTCTTC.

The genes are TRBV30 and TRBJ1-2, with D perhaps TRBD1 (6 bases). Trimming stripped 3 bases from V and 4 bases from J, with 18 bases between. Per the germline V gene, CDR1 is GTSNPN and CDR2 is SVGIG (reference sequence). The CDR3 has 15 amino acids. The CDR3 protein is CAWSLTGGLTYGYTF. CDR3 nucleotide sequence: TGTGCCTGGAGCCTAACGGGGGGGCTTACCTATGGCTACACCTTC.

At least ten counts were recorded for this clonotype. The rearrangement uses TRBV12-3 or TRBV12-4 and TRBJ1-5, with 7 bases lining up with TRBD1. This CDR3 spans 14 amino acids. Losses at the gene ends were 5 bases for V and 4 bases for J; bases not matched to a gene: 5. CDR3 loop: CASSEGQLNQPQHF. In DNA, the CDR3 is TGTGCCAGCAGTGAGGGACAGTTGAATCAGCCCCAGCATTTT.

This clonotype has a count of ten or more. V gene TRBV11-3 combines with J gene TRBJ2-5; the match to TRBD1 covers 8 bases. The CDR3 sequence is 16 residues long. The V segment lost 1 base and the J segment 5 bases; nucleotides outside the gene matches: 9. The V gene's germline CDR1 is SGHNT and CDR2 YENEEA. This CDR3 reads CASSLGGQEGRETQYF. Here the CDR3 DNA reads TGTGCCAGCAGCTTAGGGGGACAGGAGGGACGGGAGACCCAGTACTTC.

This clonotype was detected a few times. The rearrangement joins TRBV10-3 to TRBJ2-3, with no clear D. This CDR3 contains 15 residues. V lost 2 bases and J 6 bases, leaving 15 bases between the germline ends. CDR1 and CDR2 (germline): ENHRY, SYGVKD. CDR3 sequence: CAISEENEYTDTQYF. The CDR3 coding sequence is TGTGCCATCAGTGAGGAGAACGAGTACACTGATACGCAGTATTTT.

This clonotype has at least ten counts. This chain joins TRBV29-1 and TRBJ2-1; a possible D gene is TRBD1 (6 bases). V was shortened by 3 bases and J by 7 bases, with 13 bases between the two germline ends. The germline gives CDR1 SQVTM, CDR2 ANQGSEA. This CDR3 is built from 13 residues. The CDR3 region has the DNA TGCAGCGTTGATTCAGGGGCGAGGAATGAGCAGTTCTTC. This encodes CSVDSGARNEQFF.

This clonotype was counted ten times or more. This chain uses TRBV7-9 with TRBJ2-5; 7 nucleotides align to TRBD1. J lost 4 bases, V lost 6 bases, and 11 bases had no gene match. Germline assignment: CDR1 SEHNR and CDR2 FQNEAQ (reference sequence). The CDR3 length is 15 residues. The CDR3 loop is CASRHPSTGRETQYF. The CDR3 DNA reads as TGTGCCAGCAGGCATCCTTCGACAGGGCGAGAGACCCAGTACTTC.

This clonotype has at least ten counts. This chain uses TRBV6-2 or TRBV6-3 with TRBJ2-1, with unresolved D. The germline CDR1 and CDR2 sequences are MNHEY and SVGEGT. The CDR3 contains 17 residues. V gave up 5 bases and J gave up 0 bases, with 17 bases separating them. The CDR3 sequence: CASSAKAHPSSYNEQFF. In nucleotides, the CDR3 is TGTGCCAGCAGTGCCAAGGCCCACCCGAGCTCCTACAATGAGCAGTTCTTC.

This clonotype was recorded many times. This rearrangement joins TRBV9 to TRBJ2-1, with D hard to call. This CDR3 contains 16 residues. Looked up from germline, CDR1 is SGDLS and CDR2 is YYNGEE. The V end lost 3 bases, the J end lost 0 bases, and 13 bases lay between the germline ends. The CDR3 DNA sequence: TGTGCCAGCAGCGCTCGGGTGGAGAGCTCCTACAATGAGCAGTTCTTC. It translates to CASSARVESSYNEQFF.

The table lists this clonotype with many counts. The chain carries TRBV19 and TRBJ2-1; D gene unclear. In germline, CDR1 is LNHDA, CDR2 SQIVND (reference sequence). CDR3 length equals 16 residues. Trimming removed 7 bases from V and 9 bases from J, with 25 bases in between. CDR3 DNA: TGTGCCAGTACCCCCACGGCAGTGCTAGGCGGCAGTGAGCAGTTCTTC. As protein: CASTPTAVLGGSEQFF.

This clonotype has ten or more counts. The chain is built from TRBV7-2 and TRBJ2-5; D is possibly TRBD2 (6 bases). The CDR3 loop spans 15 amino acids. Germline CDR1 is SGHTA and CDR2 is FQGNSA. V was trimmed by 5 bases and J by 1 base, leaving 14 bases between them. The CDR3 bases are TGTGCCAGCAGCCCAGTTAGCGGTCTCCAAGAGACCCAGTACTTC. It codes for CASSPVSGLQETQYF.

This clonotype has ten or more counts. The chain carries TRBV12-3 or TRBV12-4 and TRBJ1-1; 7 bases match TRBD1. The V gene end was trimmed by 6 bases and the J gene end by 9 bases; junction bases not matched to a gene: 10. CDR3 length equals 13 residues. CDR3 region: CASSITGDSKAFF. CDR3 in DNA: TGTGCCAGCAGCATTACCGGGGACAGCAAAGCTTTCTTT.

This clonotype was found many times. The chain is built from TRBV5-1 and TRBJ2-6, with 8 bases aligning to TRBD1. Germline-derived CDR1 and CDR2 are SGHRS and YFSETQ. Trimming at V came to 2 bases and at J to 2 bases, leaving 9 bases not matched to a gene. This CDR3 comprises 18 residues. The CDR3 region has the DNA TGCGCCAGCAGCTTATTTGGGACAGGTCGTACTGGGGCCAACGTCCTGACTTTC. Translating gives CASSLFGTGRTGANVLTF.

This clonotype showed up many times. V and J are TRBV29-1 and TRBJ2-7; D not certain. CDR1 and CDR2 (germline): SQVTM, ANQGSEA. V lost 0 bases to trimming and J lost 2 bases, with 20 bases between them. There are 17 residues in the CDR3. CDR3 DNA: TGCAGCGTTGAAGACGTATCTCCGGGTTTTAGAACCTACGAGCAGTACTTC. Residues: CSVEDVSPGFRTYEQYF.

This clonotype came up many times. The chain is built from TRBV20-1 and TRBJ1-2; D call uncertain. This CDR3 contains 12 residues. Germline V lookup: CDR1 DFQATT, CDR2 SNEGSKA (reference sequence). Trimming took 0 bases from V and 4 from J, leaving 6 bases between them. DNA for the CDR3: TGCAGTGCTAGAGACCTACTCTATGGCTACACCTTC. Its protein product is CSARDLLYGYTF.

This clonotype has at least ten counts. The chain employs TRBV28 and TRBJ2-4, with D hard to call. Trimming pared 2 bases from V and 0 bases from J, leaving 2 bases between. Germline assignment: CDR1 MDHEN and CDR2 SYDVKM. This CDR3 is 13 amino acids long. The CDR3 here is CASSLLAKNIQYF. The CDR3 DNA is TGTGCCAGCAGTTTACTAGCCAAAAACATTCAGTACTTC.

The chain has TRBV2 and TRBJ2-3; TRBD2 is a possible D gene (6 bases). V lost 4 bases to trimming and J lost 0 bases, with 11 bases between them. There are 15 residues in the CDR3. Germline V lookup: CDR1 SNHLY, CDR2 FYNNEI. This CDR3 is CASSGTTPSTDTQYF. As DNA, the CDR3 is TGTGCCAGCAGTGGGACTACCCCTAGCACAGATACGCAGTATTTT.

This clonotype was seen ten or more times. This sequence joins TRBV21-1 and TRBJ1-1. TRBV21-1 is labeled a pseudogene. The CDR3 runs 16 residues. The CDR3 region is CASSIPTRRPNTEAFF. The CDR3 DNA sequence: TGTGCCAGCAGCATTCCGACTAGACGGCCGAACACTGAAGCTTTCTTT.

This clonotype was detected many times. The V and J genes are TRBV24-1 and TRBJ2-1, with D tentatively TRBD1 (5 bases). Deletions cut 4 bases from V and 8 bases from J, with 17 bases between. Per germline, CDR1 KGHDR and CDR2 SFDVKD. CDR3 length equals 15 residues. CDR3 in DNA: TGTGCCACCAGTGAACCCTCCCAGGGCAAGGATGAGCAGTTCTTC. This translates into CATSEPSQGKDEQFF.

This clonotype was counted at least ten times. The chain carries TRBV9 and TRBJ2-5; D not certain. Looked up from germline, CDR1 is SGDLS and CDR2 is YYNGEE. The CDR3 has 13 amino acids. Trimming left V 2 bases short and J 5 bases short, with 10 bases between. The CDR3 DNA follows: TGTGCCAGCAGCGTTGGGTCGGTGGAGACCCAGTACTTC. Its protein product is CASSVGSVETQYF.

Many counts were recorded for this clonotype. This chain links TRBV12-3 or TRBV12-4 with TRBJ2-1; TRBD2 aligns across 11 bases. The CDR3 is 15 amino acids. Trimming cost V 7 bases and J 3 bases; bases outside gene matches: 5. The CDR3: CASTYSGRGYNEQFF. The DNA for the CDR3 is TGTGCCAGCACCTATAGCGGGAGGGGCTACAATGAGCAGTTCTTC.